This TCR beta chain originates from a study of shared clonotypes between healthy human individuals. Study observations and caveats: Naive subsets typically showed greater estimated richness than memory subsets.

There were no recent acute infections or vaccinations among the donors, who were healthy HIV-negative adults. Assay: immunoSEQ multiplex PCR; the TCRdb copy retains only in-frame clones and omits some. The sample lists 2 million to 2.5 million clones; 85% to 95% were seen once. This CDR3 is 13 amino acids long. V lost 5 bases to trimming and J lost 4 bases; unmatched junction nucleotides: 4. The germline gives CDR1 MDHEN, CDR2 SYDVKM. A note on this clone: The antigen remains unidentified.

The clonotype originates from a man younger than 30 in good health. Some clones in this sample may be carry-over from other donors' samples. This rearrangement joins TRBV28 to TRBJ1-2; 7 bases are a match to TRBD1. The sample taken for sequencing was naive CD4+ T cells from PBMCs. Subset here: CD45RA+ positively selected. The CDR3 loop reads CASSETGIYGYTF. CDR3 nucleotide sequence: TGTGCCAGCAGTGAGACAGGGATCTATGGCTACACCTTC.